This TCR beta chain emerged from a study of blood T cell repertoires in COVID-19. Trimming left V 6 bases short and J 3 bases short, with 11 bases between. The CDR3 covers 13 residues. The protocol was immunoSEQ multiplex PCR, while the TCRdb copy is restricted to in-frame clones and leaves out a portion. The sample shows about 280,000 clones, around 88% of them seen only once. The source is a woman in her twenties or thirties who had recovered from COVID-19. The sample comprised peripheral blood. The chain uses TRBV12-3 or TRBV12-4 and TRBJ1-1; maybe TRBD1 (6 bases). The CDR3, as DNA: TGTGCCAGCAGGGCTTGGACAGACACTGAAGCTTTCTTT. This translates into CASRAWTDTEAFF.